Presented here are 17 T cell receptor beta chains from one specimen sequenced in a study of graft-versus-host responses after intestinal transplantation. Generated by immunoSEQ multiplex PCR, the TCRdb table keeps only in-frame clones and is missing some. Of around 99,000 clones in the sample, 90% to 95% were seen once. What these receptors recognize is not known. Sequenced material: unstimulated CD8+ T cells sorted from spleen or lymph node cells, taken before intestinal transplant. Receptor source: a human donor who received an intestinal transplant.

The V and J genes are TRBV27 and TRBJ1-5; a weak D match, TRBD1 (6 bases). CDR1 is MNHEY, CDR2 SMNVEV, per germline (reference sequence). Trimming stripped 3 bases from V and 5 bases from J, with 11 bases between. CDR3 length: 14 amino acids. CDR3 loop: CASSFGGGYQPQHF. The CDR3 region has the DNA TGTGCCAGCAGTTTTGGGGGCGGGTATCAGCCCCAGCATTTT.

The chain has TRBV27 and TRBJ2-3; 7 nucleotides agree with TRBD1. V dropped 3 bases and J dropped 5; count of bases not matched to a gene: 8. CDR1 is MNHEY and CDR2 is SMNVEV in the germline V gene (reference sequence). The CDR3 covers 15 residues. In DNA form, the CDR3 reads TGTGCCAGCAGTTTGATTGACAGGGTTGGAGATACGCAGTATTTT. This codes for CASSLIDRVGDTQYF.

The chain joins TRBV12-5 to TRBJ2-7, with TRBD1 identical over 11 bases. V gave up 1 base and J gave up 3 bases; unmatched junction bases: 2. The CDR3 covers 15 residues. Germline V gene sequence: CDR1 LGHNT, CDR2 FRNRAP. The CDR3 DNA follows: TGTGCTAGTGGTTTGGCCGGGACAGGGGGCTACGAGCAGTACTTC. Protein product: CASGLAGTGGYEQYF. Drawing the rest from reference TRBV12-5 and TRBJ2-7, the complete variable domain is DARVTQTPRHKVTEMGQEVTMRCQPILGHNTVFWYRQTMMQGLELLAYFRNRAPLDDSGMPKDRFSAEMPDATLATLKIQPSEPRDSAVYFCASGLAGTGGYEQYFGPGTRLTVT.

The V gene is TRBV7-9, the J gene TRBJ2-1; D is uncertain. Germline-derived CDR1 and CDR2 are SEHNR and FQNEAQ (reference sequence). The CDR3 length is 17 residues. Between the trimmed V and J ends, which lost 5 bases and 0 bases, there was a span of 17 bases. The CDR3, as DNA: TGTGCCAGCAGCCCCCTCGGCGTGAGGAGCTCCTACAATGAGCAGTTCTTC. The encoded protein is CASSPLGVRSSYNEQFF.

This clone has only one observation. This chain joins TRBV6-4 and TRBJ1-2, with a tentative D call TRBD1 (5 bases). Germline values: CDR1 MRHNA, CDR2 SNTAGT. The length of the CDR3 is 15 residues. V was cut by 7 bases and J by 8 bases, with 23 bases left in between. The CDR3 region has the DNA TGTGCCAGCAACGACCGGGGGGGTGCCTCATGGGGCTACACCTTC. This sequence encodes CASNDRGGASWGYTF.

Note on this clone: The CDR3 ends on some other residue instead of the conserved phenylalanine or tryptophan, so this is likely a read error. This chain joins TRBV4-3 and TRBJ1-2; 7 bases map to TRBD1. The CDR3 spans 15 residues. The germline V gene has CDR1 LGHNA and CDR2 YSLEER. V was clipped by 1 base and J by 4 bases; unmatched bases: 6. The CDR3 is CASSQVPGGFYGYTL. The CDR3 coding sequence is TGCGCCAGCAGCCAAGTACCAGGGGGGTTCTATGGCTACACCCTC.

This clone was recorded only once. The genes are TRBV15 and TRBJ2-7; possibly TRBD1 for D (6 bases). Germline V gene sequence: CDR1 LNHNV, CDR2 YYDKDF (reference sequence). The CDR3 consists of 16 residues. The ends were cut back, 4 bases at V and 7 bases at J, with 23 bases in the middle. The CDR3 DNA reads as TGTGCCACCAGCACCCTCCCGGTGGGGGCGGCGGAGGAGCAGTACTTC. Translated, it gives CATSTLPVGAAEEQYF.

V gene TRBV4-3 combines with J gene TRBJ1-5; TRBD1 agrees at 9 bases. Germline CDR1 is LGHNA and CDR2 is YSLEER. V lost 0 bases to trimming and J lost 3 bases; unmatched junction nucleotides: 6. CDR3 length: 17 amino acids. DNA for the CDR3: TGCGCCAGCAGCCAAGACACCGGGACAGGGATCAATCAGCCCCAGCATTTT. Protein: CASSQDTGTGINQPQHF.

This sequence joins TRBV7-9 and TRBJ2-5; TRBD2 matches at 8 bases. The end of the DNA is better explained by TRBJ2-7, so the J call may be wrong. The CDR3 is 15 amino acids. In germline, CDR1 is SEHNR, CDR2 FQNEAQ (reference sequence). The CDR3 nucleotides read TGTGCCAGCAGCTTAGAGGGCGGGGGGTACTACGAGCAGTACTTC. It translates to CASSLEGGGYYEQYF.

The chain uses TRBV7-2 and TRBJ2-5; unclear D gene. Germline loops: CDR1 SGHTA, CDR2 FQGNSA. This CDR3 spans 13 amino acids. The V end lost 1 base, the J end lost 11 bases, and 14 bases lay between the germline ends. The CDR3 reads CASSLGGVNEQYF. DNA of the CDR3: TGTGCCAGCAGCTTAGGCGGAGTGAATGAGCAGTACTTC.

This chain links TRBV7-9 with TRBJ2-2; D gene uncertain. The CDR3 has 13 residues. V was clipped by 1 base and J by 6 bases, with 6 bases between them. CDR1 SEHNR and CDR2 FQNEAQ come from the germline V gene (reference sequence). This CDR3 is CASSLVVAGELFF. The CDR3 DNA is TGTGCCAGCAGCTTAGTAGTTGCCGGGGAGCTGTTTTTT.

This clone showed up just once. The genes are TRBV2 and TRBJ1-3; D unresolved. Germline assignment: CDR1 SNHLY and CDR2 FYNNEI. Between the trimmed V and J ends, which lost 4 bases and 0 bases, there was a span of 13 bases. The CDR3 extends over 16 amino acids. CDR3 coding DNA: TGTGCCAGCAGTGGGCGTGACTCTCCCTCTGGAAACACCATATATTTT. Protein sequence: CASSGRDSPSGNTIYF.

V and J are TRBV4-3 and TRBJ2-1; TRBD2 aligns across 13 bases. V shed 0 bases and J 4 bases; nucleotides not matched to a gene: 6. The CDR3 length is 18 residues. In germline, CDR1 is LGHNA, CDR2 YSLEER. CDR3 bases: TGCGCCAGCAGCCAAGATCCACTAGCGGGGGGGTCATACAATGAGCAGTTCTTC. Encoded protein: CASSQDPLAGGSYNEQFF.

The genes are TRBV7-9 and TRBJ1-1, with D perhaps matching TRBD1 (5 bases). V lost 3 bases to trimming and J lost 4 bases, with 12 bases between them. CDR3 length: 14 residues. CDR1 is SEHNR, CDR2 FQNEAQ, per germline (reference sequence). CDR3 in amino acids: CASSFGGVFTEAFF. The CDR3 DNA reads as TGTGCCAGCAGCTTCGGGGGGGTATTCACTGAAGCTTTCTTT. The full variable domain, its missing parts supplied by reference TRBV7-9 and TRBJ1-1, is DTGVSQNPRHKITKRGQNVTFRCDPISEHNRLYWYRQTLGQGPEFLTYFQNEAQLEKSRLLSDRFSAERPKGSFSTLEIQRTEQGDSAMYLCASSFGGVFTEAFFGQGTRLTVV.

J is TRBJ1-2 and V is TRBV19, with D tentatively TRBD1 (5 bases). The V end was cut by 7 bases, the J end by 6 bases, with 9 bases between. This CDR3 region has 11 residues. Germline CDR1 LNHDA, CDR2 SQIVND (reference sequence). The CDR3, as DNA: TGTGCCAGTATGGGGGGGAATGGCTACACCTTC. As protein: CASMGGNGYTF.

V usage is TRBV14 and J usage is TRBJ1-1; D remains unclear. Between the trimmed V and J ends, which lost 0 bases and 0 bases, there was a span of 11 bases. Germline-derived CDR1 and CDR2 are SGHDN and FVKESK. CDR3 size: 16 residues. The CDR3 loop is CASSQEAVLVNTEAFF. The CDR3 nucleotides are TGTGCCAGCAGCCAAGAGGCCGTCTTGGTGAACACTGAAGCTTTCTTT.

The chain uses TRBV19 and TRBJ1-1; 7 bases agree with TRBD1. Germline V gene sequence: CDR1 LNHDA, CDR2 SQIVND (reference sequence). The ends lost 5 bases at V and 3 bases at J; junction bases unmatched: 6. The CDR3 has 14 amino acids. The CDR3 spells CASSGRGLDTEAFF. For the CDR3, the DNA is TGTGCCAGTAGTGGCAGGGGGTTAGACACTGAAGCTTTCTTT.